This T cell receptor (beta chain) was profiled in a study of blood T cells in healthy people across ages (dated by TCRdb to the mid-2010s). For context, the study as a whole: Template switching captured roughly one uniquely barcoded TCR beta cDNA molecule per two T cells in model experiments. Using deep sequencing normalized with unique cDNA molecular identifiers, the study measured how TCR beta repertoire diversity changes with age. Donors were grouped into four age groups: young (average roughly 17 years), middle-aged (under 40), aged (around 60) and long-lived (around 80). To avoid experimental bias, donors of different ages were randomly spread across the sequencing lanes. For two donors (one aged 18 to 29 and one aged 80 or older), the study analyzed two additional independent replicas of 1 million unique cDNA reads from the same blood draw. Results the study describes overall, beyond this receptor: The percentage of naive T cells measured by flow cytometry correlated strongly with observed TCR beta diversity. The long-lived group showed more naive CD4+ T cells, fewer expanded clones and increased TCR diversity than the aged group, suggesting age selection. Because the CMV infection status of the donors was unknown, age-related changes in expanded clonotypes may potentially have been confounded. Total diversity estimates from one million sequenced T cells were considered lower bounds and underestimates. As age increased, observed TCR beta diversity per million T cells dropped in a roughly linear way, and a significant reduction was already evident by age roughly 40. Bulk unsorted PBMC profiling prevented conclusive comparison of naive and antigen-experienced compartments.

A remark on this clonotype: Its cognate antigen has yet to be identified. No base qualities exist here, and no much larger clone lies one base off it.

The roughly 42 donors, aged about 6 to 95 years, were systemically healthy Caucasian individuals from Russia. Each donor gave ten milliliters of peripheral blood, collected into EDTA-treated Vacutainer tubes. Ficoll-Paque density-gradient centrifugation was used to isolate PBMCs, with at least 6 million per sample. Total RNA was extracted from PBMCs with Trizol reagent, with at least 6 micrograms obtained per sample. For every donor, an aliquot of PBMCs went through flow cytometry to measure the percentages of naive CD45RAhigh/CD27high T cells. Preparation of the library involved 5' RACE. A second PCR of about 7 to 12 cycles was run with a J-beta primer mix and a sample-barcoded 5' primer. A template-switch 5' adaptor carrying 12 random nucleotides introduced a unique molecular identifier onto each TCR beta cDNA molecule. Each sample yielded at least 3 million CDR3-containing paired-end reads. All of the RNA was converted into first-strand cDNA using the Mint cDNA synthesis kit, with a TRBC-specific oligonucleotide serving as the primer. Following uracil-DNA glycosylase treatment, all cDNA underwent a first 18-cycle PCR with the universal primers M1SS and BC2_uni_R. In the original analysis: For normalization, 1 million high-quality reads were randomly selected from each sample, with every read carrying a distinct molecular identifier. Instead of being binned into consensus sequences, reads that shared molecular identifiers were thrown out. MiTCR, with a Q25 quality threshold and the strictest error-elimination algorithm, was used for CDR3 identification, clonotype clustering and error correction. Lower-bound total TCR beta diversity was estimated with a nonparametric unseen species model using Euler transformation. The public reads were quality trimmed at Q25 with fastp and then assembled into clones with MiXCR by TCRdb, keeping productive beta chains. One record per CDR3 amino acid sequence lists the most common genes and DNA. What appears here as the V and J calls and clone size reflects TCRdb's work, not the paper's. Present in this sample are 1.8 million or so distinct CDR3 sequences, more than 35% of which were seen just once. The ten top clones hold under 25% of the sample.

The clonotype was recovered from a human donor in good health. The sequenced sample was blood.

The DNA sequence is TGTGCCAGCAGCAAAGTCGAGGGGGTACGCACTGAAGCTTTCTTT. It translates as CASSKVEGVRTEAFF. Recombination linked TRBV7-9 to TRBJ1-1, with a tentative D gene TRBD1 over 6 matching bases. Per the germline V gene (reference sequence), SEHNR is the CDR1 and FQNEAQ is the CDR2. CDR3 length: 15 amino acids, cysteine to phenylalanine. Left in the record is the CDR3 DNA by itself, 45 bases read in frame from the first base. Between the V and J ends, shortened by 5 bases and 4 bases respectively, the junction contains 17 bases.